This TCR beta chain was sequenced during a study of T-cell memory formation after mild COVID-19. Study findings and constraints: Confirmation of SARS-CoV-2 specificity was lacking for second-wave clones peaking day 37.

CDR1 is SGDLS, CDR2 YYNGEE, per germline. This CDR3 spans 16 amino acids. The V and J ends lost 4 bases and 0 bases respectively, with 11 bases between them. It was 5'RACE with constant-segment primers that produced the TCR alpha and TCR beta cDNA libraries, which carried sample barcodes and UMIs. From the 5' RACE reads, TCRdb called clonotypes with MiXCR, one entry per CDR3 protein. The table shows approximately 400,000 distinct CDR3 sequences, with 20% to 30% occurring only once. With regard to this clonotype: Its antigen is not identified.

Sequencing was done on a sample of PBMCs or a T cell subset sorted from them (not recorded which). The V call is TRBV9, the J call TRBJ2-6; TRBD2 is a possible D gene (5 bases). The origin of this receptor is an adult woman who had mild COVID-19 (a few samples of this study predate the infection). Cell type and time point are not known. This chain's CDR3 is CASSLGLHSGANVLTF. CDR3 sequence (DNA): TGTGCCAGCAGCTTAGGACTGCACTCTGGGGCCAACGTCCTGACTTTC. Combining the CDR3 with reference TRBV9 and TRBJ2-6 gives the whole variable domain DSGVTQTPKHLITATGQRVTLRCSPRSGDLSVYWYQQSLDQGLQFLIQYYNGEERAKGNILERFSAQQFPDLHSELNLSSLELGDSALYFCASSLGLHSGANVLTFGAGSRLTVL.